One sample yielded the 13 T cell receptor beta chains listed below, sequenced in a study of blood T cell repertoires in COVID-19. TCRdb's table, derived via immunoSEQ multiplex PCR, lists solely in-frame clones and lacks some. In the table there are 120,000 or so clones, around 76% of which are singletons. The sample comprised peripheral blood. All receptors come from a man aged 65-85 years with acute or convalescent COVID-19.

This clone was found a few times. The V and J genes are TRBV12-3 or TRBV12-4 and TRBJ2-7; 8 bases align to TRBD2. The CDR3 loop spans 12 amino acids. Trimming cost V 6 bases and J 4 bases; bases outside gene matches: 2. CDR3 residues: CASRPSGYEQYF. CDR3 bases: TGTGCCAGCAGACCTAGCGGGTACGAGCAGTACTTC.

The CDR3 spells CASTRLQYNEQFF. The CDR3 nucleotides are TGTGCCAGCACGCGGCTCCAATACAATGAGCAGTTCTTC. The chain employs TRBV9 and TRBJ2-1; D is uncertain. The CDR3 covers 13 residues. Trimming shortened V by 6 bases and J by 4 bases, and 11 bases separated the two germline ends. The V gene's germline CDR1 is SGDLS and CDR2 YYNGEE.

The CDR3 here is CASSIWTSGFYEQYF. In DNA form, the CDR3 reads TGTGCCAGCAGCATCTGGACTAGCGGGTTCTACGAGCAGTACTTC. The chain has TRBV5-4 and TRBJ2-7; 11 bases align to TRBD2. V shed 4 bases and J 3 bases; nucleotides not matched to a gene: 6. Per the germline V gene, CDR1 is SGHNT and CDR2 is YYREEE (reference sequence). The CDR3 is 15 amino acids.

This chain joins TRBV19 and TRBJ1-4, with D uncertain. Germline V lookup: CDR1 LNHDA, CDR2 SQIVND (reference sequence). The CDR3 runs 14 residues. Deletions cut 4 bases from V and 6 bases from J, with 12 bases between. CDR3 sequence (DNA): TGTGCCAGTAGTACCCCCCCAGAGGATGAAAAACTGTTTTTT. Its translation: CASSTPPEDEKLFF.

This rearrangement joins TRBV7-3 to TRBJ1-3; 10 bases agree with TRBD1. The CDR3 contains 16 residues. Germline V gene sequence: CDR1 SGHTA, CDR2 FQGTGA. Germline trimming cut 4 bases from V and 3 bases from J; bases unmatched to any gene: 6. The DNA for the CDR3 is TGTGCCAGCAGCTCGGGGACAGGGGCTGGTGGAAACACCATATATTTT. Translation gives CASSSGTGAGGNTIYF. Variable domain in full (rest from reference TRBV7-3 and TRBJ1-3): GAGVSQTPSNKVTEKGKYVELRCDPISGHTALYWYRQSLGQGPEFLIYFQGTGAADDSGLPNDRFFAVRPEGSVSTLKIQRTERGDSAVYLCASSSGTGAGGNTIYFGEGSWLTVV.

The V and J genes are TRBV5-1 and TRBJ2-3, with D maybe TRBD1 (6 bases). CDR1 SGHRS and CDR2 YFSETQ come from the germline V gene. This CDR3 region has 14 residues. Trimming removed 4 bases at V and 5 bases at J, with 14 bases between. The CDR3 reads CASSKQGTEDTQYF. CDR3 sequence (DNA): TGCGCCAGCAGCAAACAGGGAACCGAAGATACGCAGTATTTT.

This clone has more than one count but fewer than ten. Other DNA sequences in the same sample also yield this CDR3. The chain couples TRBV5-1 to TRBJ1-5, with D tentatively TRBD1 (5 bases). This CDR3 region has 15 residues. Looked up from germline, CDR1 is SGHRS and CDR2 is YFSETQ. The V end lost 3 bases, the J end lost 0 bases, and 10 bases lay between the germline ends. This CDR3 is CASSYSGGSNQPQHF. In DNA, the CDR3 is TGCGCCAGCAGCTATAGCGGGGGTAGCAATCAGCCCCAGCATTTT.

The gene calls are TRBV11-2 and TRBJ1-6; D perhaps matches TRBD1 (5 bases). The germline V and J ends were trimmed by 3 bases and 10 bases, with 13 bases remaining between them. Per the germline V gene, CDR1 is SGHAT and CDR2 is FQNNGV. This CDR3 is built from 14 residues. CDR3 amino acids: CASSLGGGDSPLHF. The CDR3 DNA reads TGTGCCAGCAGCTTGGGGGGTGGGGACTCACCCCTCCACTTT. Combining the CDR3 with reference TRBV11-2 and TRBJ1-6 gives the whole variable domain EAGVAQSPRYKIIEKRQSVAFWCNPISGHATLYWYQQILGQGPKLLIQFQNNGVVDDSQLPKDRFSAERLKGVDSTLKIQPAKLEDSAVYLCASSLGGGDSPLHFGNGTRLTVT.

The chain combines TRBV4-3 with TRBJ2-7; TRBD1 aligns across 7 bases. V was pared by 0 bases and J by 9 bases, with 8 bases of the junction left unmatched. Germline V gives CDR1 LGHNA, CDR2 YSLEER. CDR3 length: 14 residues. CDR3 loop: CASSQDGSGTVQYF. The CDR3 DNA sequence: TGCGCCAGCAGCCAAGACGGTTCCGGGACAGTGCAGTACTTC.

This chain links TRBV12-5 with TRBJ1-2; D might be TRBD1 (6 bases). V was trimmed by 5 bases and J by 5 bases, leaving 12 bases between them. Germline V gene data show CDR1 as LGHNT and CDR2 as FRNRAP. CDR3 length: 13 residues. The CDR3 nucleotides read TGTGCTAGTGGTGGCAGACAGGCGTATGGCTACACCTTC. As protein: CASGGRQAYGYTF. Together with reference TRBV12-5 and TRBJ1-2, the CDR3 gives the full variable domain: DARVTQTPRHKVTEMGQEVTMRCQPILGHNTVFWYRQTMMQGLELLAYFRNRAPLDDSGMPKDRFSAEMPDATLATLKIQPSEPRDSAVYFCASGGRQAYGYTFGSGTRLTVV.

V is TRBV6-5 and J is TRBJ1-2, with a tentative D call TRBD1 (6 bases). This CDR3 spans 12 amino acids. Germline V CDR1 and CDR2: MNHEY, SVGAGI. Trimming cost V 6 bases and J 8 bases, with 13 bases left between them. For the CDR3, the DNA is TGTGCCAGCAGGCCTGAGGGGGTCGGCTACACCTTC. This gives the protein CASRPEGVGYTF.

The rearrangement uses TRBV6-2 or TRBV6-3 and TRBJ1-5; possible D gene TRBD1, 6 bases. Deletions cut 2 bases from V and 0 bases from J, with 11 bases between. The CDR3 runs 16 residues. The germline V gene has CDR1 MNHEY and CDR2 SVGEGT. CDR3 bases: TGTGCCAGCAGTTACGCCGGGACACTTAGCAATCAGCCCCAGCATTTT. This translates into CASSYAGTLSNQPQHF.

CDR3 protein: CASSYSTWSYGYTF. DNA for the CDR3: TGTGCCAGCAGTTACTCGACGTGGAGCTATGGCTACACCTTC. The chain carries TRBV6-5 and TRBJ1-2; D remains ambiguous. The CDR3 runs 14 residues. V dropped 0 bases and J dropped 4 bases, with 9 bases sitting between them. Germline loops: CDR1 MNHEY, CDR2 SVGAGI.